Given below is one T cell receptor (beta chain) in context. This sample was included in a study of blood T cell repertoires in COVID-19. CDR1 is SGHNT, CDR2 YYREEE, per germline (reference sequence). The CDR3 is 14 residues long. With 4 bases clipped from V and 7 bases from J, the junction kept 8 bases outside the gene matches. Measured with immunoSEQ multiplex PCR; TCRdb has only the in-frame clones, and not every one. The sample comprises 150,000 to 200,000 clones, around nine tenths of which are singletons, and roughly 3% rests with the top ten. V usage is TRBV5-4 and J usage is TRBJ2-7; 10 bases map to TRBD1. The TCR originated in a man in his 70s with acute or convalescent COVID-19. The sample comprised peripheral blood. The CDR3 bases are TGTGCCAGCAGCCAAGGAGGGACAGGGGAAGAGCAGTACTTC. Its translation: CASSQGGTGEEQYF. Full variable domain (outside the CDR3, taken from reference TRBV5-4 and TRBJ2-7): ETGVTQSPTHLIKTRGQQVTLRCSSQSGHNTVSWYQQALGQGPQFIFQYYREEENGRGNFPPRFSGLQFPNYSSELNVNALELDDSALYLCASSQGGTGEEQYFGPGTRLTVT.